These 9 T cell receptor beta chains were all obtained from the same sample, sequenced in a study of blood T cell repertoires in COVID-19. Sequenced by immunoSEQ multiplex PCR; TCRdb stores in-frame clones only, minus some. The sample yields roughly 80,000 clones, around 76% seen once. Sequenced sample: peripheral blood. The receptors derive from a human donor in a cohort sampled during active COVID-19.

This clone occurred a few times. The V call is TRBV5-1, the J call TRBJ2-1, with 7 bases that match TRBD1. V was clipped by 4 bases and J by 4 bases; unmatched bases: 5. CDR1 is SGHRS, CDR2 YFSETQ, per germline. CDR3 length equals 14 residues. The CDR3 region is CASSIQGTYNEQFF. The CDR3 DNA reads as TGCGCCAGCAGCATACAGGGGACGTACAATGAGCAGTTCTTC.

The chain joins TRBV30 to TRBJ1-2, with no clear D. Germline V gene lookup returns CDR1 GTSNPN and CDR2 SVGIG (reference sequence). The CDR3 is 14 residues long. Trimming removed 1 base from V and 6 bases from J, with 15 bases in between. Here the CDR3 reads CAWSGLLQGNGYTF. The CDR3 DNA reads TGTGCCTGGAGTGGACTCCTTCAAGGAAATGGCTACACCTTC.

This clone was observed a few times. The chain links TRBV12-3 or TRBV12-4 to TRBJ1-2; no definite D call. V lost 5 bases to trimming and J lost 8 bases, with 15 bases between them. The CDR3 sequence is 13 residues long. This chain's CDR3 is CASSRGPWEGYTF. CDR3 sequence (DNA): TGTGCCAGCAGTCGAGGGCCCTGGGAGGGCTACACCTTC.

This clone was picked up a small number of times. V gene TRBV4-1 combines with J gene TRBJ2-7; no reliable D call. V lost 0 bases, J lost 3 bases, and 12 bases lay in between. Looked up from germline, CDR1 is MGHRA and CDR2 is YSYEKL. The CDR3 totals 15 residues. CDR3 in DNA: TGCGCCAGCAGCCAAGATTCCGAGCCTTACTACGAGCAGTACTTC. Protein product: CASSQDSEPYYEQYF.

In regard to this clone: At one end, the junction sequence differs from germline, possibly due to a read error. The rearrangement joins TRBV27 to TRBJ1-4; D is perhaps TRBD1 (6 bases). The CDR3 is made up of 18 amino acids. CDR1 is MNHEY and CDR2 is SMNVEV in the germline V gene (reference sequence). In nucleotides, the CDR3 is TGTGCCAGCAGACCCGGACAGCCCTTAGTTGCAACTAATGTAAAACTGTTTTTT. It encodes CASRPGQPLVATNVKLFF.

This sequence joins TRBV5-4 and TRBJ2-3; 13 bases agree with TRBD2. Germline trimming cut 0 bases from V and 5 bases from J; bases unmatched to any gene: 0. Germline CDR1 and CDR2: SGHNT and YYREEE (reference sequence). This CDR3 is 15 amino acids long. The CDR3 DNA sequence: TGTGCCAGCAGCTTGGGGACTAGCGGGGGAGATACGCAGTATTTT. Its protein is CASSLGTSGGDTQYF.

This rearrangement joins TRBV5-8 to TRBJ2-1, with a weak D call TRBD2 (6 bases). V lost 0 bases and J 8 bases, leaving 21 bases between the germline ends. This CDR3 contains 17 residues. The germline gives CDR1 SGHTS, CDR2 YDEGEE. The CDR3, as DNA: TGTGCCAGCAGCTTGGAATTCGGGTCTAGCGTTCTCGATGAGCAGTTCTTC. Its translation: CASSLEFGSSVLDEQFF.

This clone was counted between two and nine times. V gene TRBV3-1 (or the pseudogene TRBV3-2) combines with J gene TRBJ1-6; possible D gene TRBD1, 5 bases. Trimming stripped 1 base from V and 0 bases from J, with 16 bases between. Per germline, CDR1 LGHDT and CDR2 YNNKEL (reference sequence). This CDR3 is built from 19 residues. CDR3 sequence: CASSQGILWGSSYNSPLHF. The CDR3 DNA follows: TGTGCCAGCAGCCAAGGAATTCTGTGGGGCAGCTCCTATAATTCACCCCTCCACTTT.

The CDR3 DNA sequence: TGTGCCAGCAGTCCCGTCCGGGATACGCAGTATTTT. It codes for CASSPVRDTQYF. This chain uses TRBV7-8 with TRBJ2-3; D gene unclear. The CDR3 runs 12 residues. Deletions cut 6 bases from V and 6 bases from J, with 10 bases between. In germline, CDR1 is SGHVS, CDR2 FQNEAQ.